The next 14 T cell receptor beta chains were all read from a single sample in a study of blood T cell repertoires in COVID-19. Repertoires were generated with immunoSEQ multiplex PCR, while TCRdb's copy carries only in-frame clones and drops some. This table has more than 45,000 clones, approximately 91% appearing once. Sequencing input: peripheral blood. These receptors all come from an elderly woman with acute or convalescent COVID-19.

The rearrangement joins TRBV28 to TRBJ1-2; 8 bases align to TRBD1. Trimming took 4 bases from V and 6 from J; bases not matched to a gene: 19. From germline, CDR1 is MDHEN and CDR2 SYDVKM. The CDR3 runs 18 residues. The CDR3 loop is CASSYFQIRGRVNHGYTF. CDR3 coding DNA: TGTGCCAGCAGTTACTTTCAAATCAGGGGGCGCGTGAATCATGGCTACACCTTC.

V gene TRBV10-3 combines with J gene TRBJ2-5; TRBD1 agrees at 9 bases. J lost 1 base, V lost 1 base, and 13 bases had no gene match. From germline, CDR1 is ENHRY and CDR2 SYGVKD. This CDR3 region has 19 residues. CDR3 sequence: CAISEYALFTGGIQETQYF. CDR3 sequence (DNA): TGTGCCATCAGTGAGTATGCCCTATTCACAGGGGGCATCCAAGAGACCCAGTACTTC.

V and J are TRBV5-3 and TRBJ2-5; TRBD1 matches 8 bases. TRBV5-3 is given ORF status, its function remaining uncertain. The V and J ends lost 4 bases and 4 bases, in that order; junction bases with no gene match: 9. The CDR3 runs to 15 residues. The CDR3 sequence: CARSEDRVRGETQYF. CDR3 bases: TGTGCCAGAAGCGAGGACAGGGTAAGGGGAGAGACCCAGTACTTC.

V is TRBV11-2 and J is TRBJ1-1; tentatively, D is TRBD1 (5 bases). This CDR3 spans 16 amino acids. Trimming stripped 1 base from V and 4 bases from J, with 16 bases between. Germline values: CDR1 SGHAT, CDR2 FQNNGV. CDR3 bases: TGTGCCAGCAGCTTAGTGTACGGGGGGTCCGCCACTGAAGCTTTCTTT. Its protein product is CASSLVYGGSATEAFF.

The genes are TRBV12-3 or TRBV12-4 and TRBJ2-7; 9 bases line up with TRBD1. This CDR3 contains 13 residues. V lost 5 bases, J lost 5 bases, and 4 bases stayed unmatched. For the CDR3, the DNA is TGTGCCAGCAGTAATAACAGGGGGCACGAGCAGTACTTC. Protein product: CASSNNRGHEQYF.

The V and J genes are TRBV10-1 and TRBJ2-3; 9 bases match TRBD2. Germline V gene data show CDR1 as WNHNN and CDR2 as SYGVQD (reference sequence). Trimming removed 1 base from V and 5 bases from J; junction bases left unmatched: 7. The CDR3 has 16 residues. CDR3 in amino acids: CASSECNSGRRDTQYF. CDR3 bases: TGCGCCAGCAGTGAGTGTAATAGCGGGAGAAGAGATACGCAGTATTTT.

The chain carries TRBV7-2 and TRBJ1-4; D unresolved. Trimming took off 3 bases at V and 7 bases at J, with 9 bases between the two ends. CDR1 and CDR2 from the germline V gene are SGHTA and FQGNSA. The CDR3 sequence is 13 residues long. CDR3 nucleotides: TGTGCCAGCAGCTTCGGACTTGGTGAAAAACTGTTTTTT. Translation gives CASSFGLGEKLFF.

This clone appeared once. This chain uses TRBV5-1 with TRBJ2-7; 9 bases are a match to TRBD2. V lost 3 bases to trimming and J lost 4 bases; unmatched junction nucleotides: 11. Germline CDR1 reads SGHRS; CDR2 reads YFSETQ. CDR3 length: 16 amino acids. CDR3 sequence: CASSSSVAGDSYEQYF. DNA for the CDR3: TGCGCCAGCAGCTCGTCCGTAGCGGGAGACTCATACGAGCAGTACTTC.

The chain couples TRBV7-2 to TRBJ2-5, with 10 positions matching TRBD1. There are 14 residues in the CDR3. Germline V gene data show CDR1 as SGHTA and CDR2 as FQGNSA. The V gene end was trimmed by 2 bases and the J gene end by 5 bases; junction bases not matched to a gene: 2. This CDR3 reads CASSLQGQGETQYF. For the CDR3, the DNA is TGTGCCAGCAGCTTACAGGGACAGGGGGAGACCCAGTACTTC.

The chain employs TRBV6-5 and TRBJ1-2; 11 nucleotides align to TRBD1. V shed 0 bases, J shed 3 bases, and the junction held 3 bases outside the gene matches. Germline V gives CDR1 MNHEY, CDR2 SVGAGI. The CDR3 sequence is 16 residues long. CDR3 in amino acids: CASSYSGTGGYYGYTF. Here the CDR3 DNA reads TGTGCCAGCAGTTACTCCGGGACAGGGGGTTACTATGGCTACACCTTC.

V usage is TRBV10-3 and J usage is TRBJ1-1; 9 bases align to TRBD1. From germline, CDR1 is ENHRY and CDR2 SYGVKD. V lost 6 bases to trimming and J lost 1 base; unmatched junction nucleotides: 3. The CDR3 sequence is 14 residues long. This chain's CDR3 is CAIRGQGENTEAFF. The CDR3 region has the DNA TGTGCCATCAGGGGACAGGGAGAGAACACTGAAGCTTTCTTT.

In this sample, this clone turned up a few times. The gene calls are TRBV5-1 and TRBJ2-7; 10 positions agree with TRBD2. CDR1 is SGHRS, CDR2 YFSETQ, per germline. This CDR3 has 16 amino acids. V lost 0 bases to trimming and J lost 5 bases; unmatched junction nucleotides: 8. For the CDR3, the DNA is TGCGCCAGCAGCTTGGCCATAGCGGGAGGATATGACGAGCAGTACTTC. Translating gives CASSLAIAGGYDEQYF.

The V gene is TRBV19, the J gene TRBJ2-1; 15 nucleotides match TRBD2. The trim removed 5 bases at V and 2 bases at J, leaving 19 bases unmatched. The CDR3 runs 22 residues. Per germline, CDR1 LNHDA and CDR2 SQIVND (reference sequence). The CDR3 here is CASSGGLAGGYLGVRTYNEQFF. The CDR3 nucleotides are TGTGCCAGTAGTGGGGGACTAGCGGGAGGATACCTCGGCGTGCGCACCTACAATGAGCAGTTCTTC. The variable domain in full, completed from reference TRBV19 and TRBJ2-1, reads DGGITQSPKYLFRKEGQNVTLSCEQNLNHDAMYWYRQDPGQGLRLIYYSQIVNDFQKGDIAEGYSVSREKKESFPLTVTSAQKNPTAFYLCASSGGLAGGYLGVRTYNEQFFGPGTRLTVL.

The rearrangement uses TRBV29-1 and TRBJ2-3, with D unclear. The V gene's germline CDR1 is SQVTM and CDR2 ANQGSEA. The CDR3 sequence is 13 residues long. The V end lost 2 bases, the J end lost 5 bases, and 11 bases lay between the germline ends. CDR3 residues: CSVELRNRDTQYF. The CDR3 nucleotides read TGCAGCGTTGAACTGCGGAATCGAGATACGCAGTATTTT.